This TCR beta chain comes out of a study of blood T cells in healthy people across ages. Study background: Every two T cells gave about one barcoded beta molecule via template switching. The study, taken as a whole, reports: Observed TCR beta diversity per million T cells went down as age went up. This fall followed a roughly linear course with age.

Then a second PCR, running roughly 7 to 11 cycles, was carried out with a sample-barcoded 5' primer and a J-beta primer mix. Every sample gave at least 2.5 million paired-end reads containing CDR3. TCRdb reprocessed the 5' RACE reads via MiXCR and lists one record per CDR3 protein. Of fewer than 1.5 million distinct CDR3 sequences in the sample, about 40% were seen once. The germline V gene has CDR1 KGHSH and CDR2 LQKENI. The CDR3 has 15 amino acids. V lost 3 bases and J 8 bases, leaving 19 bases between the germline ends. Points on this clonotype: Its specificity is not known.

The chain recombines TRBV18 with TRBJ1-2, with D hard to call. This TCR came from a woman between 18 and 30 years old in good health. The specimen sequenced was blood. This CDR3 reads CASSPKPDVVRGYTF. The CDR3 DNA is TGTGCCAGCTCACCCAAGCCCGACGTCGTACGAGGCTACACCTTC. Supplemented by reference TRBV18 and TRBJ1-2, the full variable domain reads NAGVMQNPRHLVRRRGQEARLRCSPMKGHSHVYWYRQLPEEGLKFMVYLQKENIIDESGMPKERFSAEFPKEGPSILRIQQVVRGDSAAYFCASSPKPDVVRGYTFGSGTRLTVV.